The present T cell receptor (beta chain) was sequenced within a study of post-analysis software for immune sequencing data (dated by TCRdb to between 2015 and 2016). In terms of the full investigation: Relapsing-remitting, secondary progressive and progressive-relapsing multiple sclerosis were recorded as disease courses, and subtype annotation was lacking for some patients. The patient repertoires were set against ten to eleven previously published healthy control repertoires from donors whose ages ranged from roughly 6 to 26 years. A subset of samples was prepared in parallel using single-end sample barcoding, then pooled and co-amplified after Illumina adapter ligation. Overall study outcomes, separate from this receptor: The control group was slightly older than the multiple sclerosis patient group. Compared with controls, multiple sclerosis patients had significantly lower normalized Chao1 diversity, a finding suggesting substantial peripheral T-cell clonal expansion. Direct clustering with F measure showed strong co-clustering of samples prepared in the same batch, prompting a batch-effect correction. Four to six TRBV segments, including TRBV5-6, TRBV5-1 and TRBV20-1, were significantly more frequent in patients than controls.

The CDR3 covers 12 residues, taking in both the cysteine and the phenylalanine. The sequence is cut down to CDR3 DNA, 36 bases in frame from base 1. Between the V and J ends, shortened by 0 bases and 6 bases respectively, the junction contains 3 bases. From the germline V gene (reference sequence), CDR1 is LGHDT and CDR2 is YNNKEL. The library was produced with PCR. Reads for this sample came from an Illumina HiSeq 2500. To reduce PCR and sequencing biases, unique molecular identifiers were incorporated into the TCR beta cDNA libraries. About 500,000 cDNA molecules were obtained for every 1 to 10 million input T cells, so each molecule roughly corresponded to one T cell. The patient libraries were prepared and sequenced using the same protocol as the earlier healthy control dataset. Within a given batch, samples were prepared together, multiplexed and sequenced on the same HiSeq lane. The source study handled its data this way. Raw barcoded reads were processed with MIGEC, discarding single-read molecular identifier groups before consensus assembly and CDR3 extraction. Clonotype tables were post-analysed with VDJtools, normalizing diversity by down-sampling all datasets to the smallest sample size. To correct batch-related cross-sample contamination, repertoire overlap clustering matched CDR3 amino acid sequences but not nucleotide sequences. The public reads were reprocessed in TCRdb via fastp at Q25 and MiXCR, keeping in-frame beta chains. Here each entry gathers all rows of one CDR3 protein and keeps the most common genes and DNA. TCRdb's processing, not the authors', yielded these V and J calls. For this sample the table gives hundreds of thousands of distinct CDR3 sequences, of which more than 50% were detected only once. Approximately 10% of the sample is taken by the ten largest.

TCR beta repertoires were profiled from peripheral blood of 10 to 15 young patients with multiple sclerosis to demonstrate the VDJtools post-analysis software. The multiple sclerosis patients were children and adolescents between about 6 and 16 years of age. Comments on this clonotype: Its antigen target is currently unknown. No per-base quality is available; no much larger clone lies one base away.

The rearranged chain carries TRBV3-1 and TRBJ2-1; the D gene lacks a confident call. The TCR was taken from a girl aged 2-9 years with multiple sclerosis. The specimen was blood. DNA sequence: TGTGCCAGCAGCCAAGAGAGCAATGAGCAGTTCTTC. Its protein reads: CASSQESNEQFF.